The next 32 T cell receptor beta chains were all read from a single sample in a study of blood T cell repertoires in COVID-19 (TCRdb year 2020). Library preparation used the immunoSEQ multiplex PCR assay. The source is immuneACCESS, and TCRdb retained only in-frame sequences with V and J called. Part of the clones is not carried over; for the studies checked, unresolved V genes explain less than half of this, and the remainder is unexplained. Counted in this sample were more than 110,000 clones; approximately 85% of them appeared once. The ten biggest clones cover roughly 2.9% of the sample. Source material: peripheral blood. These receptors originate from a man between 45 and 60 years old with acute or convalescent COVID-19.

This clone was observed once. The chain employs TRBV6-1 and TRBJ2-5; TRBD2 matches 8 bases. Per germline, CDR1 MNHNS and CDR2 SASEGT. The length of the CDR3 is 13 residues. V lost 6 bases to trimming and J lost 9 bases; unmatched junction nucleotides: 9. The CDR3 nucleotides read TGTGCCAGCAGGGGGAGCGGGAGAGGGCCCCAGTACTTC. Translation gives CASRGSGRGPQYF.

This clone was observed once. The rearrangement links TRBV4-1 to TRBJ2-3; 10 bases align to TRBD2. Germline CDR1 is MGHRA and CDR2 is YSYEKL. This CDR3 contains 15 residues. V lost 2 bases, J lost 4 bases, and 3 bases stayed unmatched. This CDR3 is CASSQPSGGSDTQYF. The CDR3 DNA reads TGCGCCAGCAGCCAACCTAGCGGGGGATCAGATACGCAGTATTTT.

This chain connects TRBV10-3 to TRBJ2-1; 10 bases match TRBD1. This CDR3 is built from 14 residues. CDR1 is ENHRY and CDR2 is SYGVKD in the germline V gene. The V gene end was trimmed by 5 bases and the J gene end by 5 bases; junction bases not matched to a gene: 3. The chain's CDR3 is CAISTDRGNNEQFF. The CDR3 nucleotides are TGTGCCATCAGTACGGACAGGGGGAACAATGAGCAGTTCTTC.

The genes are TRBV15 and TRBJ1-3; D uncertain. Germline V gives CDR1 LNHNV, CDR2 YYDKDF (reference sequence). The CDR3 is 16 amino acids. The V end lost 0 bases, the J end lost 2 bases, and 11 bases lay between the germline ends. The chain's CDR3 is CATSREGGLAGNTIYF. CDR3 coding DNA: TGTGCCACCAGCAGAGAGGGCGGACTGGCTGGAAACACCATATATTTT.

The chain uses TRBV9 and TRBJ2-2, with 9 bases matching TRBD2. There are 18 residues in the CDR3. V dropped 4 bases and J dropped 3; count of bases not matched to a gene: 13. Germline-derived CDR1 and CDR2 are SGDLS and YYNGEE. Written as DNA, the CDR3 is TGTGCCAGCAGCCCGCGGGCTAGGGTAGCGGGGGACACCGGGGAGCTGTTTTTT. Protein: CASSPRARVAGDTGELFF.

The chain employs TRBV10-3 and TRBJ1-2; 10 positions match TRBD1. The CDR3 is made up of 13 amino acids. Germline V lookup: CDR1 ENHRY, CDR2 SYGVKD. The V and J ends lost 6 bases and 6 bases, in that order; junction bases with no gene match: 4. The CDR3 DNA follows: TGTGCCATCAGCTACGGACAGGGGGATGGCTACACCTTC. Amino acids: CAISYGQGDGYTF.

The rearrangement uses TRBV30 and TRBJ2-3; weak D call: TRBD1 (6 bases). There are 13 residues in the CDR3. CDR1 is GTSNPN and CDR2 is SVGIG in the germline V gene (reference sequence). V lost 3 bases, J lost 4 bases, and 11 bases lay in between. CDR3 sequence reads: CAWRIQGPDTQYF. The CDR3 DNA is TGTGCCTGGAGAATACAGGGACCAGATACGCAGTATTTT.

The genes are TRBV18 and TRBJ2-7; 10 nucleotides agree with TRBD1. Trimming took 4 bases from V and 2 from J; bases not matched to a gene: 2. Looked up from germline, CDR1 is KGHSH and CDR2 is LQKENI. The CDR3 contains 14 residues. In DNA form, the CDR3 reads TGTGCCAGCTCACGGGGACAGGGGCCCTACGAGCAGTACTTC. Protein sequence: CASSRGQGPYEQYF.

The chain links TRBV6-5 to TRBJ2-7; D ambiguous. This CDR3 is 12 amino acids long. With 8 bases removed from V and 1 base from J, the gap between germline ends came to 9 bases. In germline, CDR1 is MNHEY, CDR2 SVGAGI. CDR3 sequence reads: CASLTSSYEQYF. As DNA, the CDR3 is TGTGCCAGCTTAACAAGTTCCTACGAGCAGTACTTC.

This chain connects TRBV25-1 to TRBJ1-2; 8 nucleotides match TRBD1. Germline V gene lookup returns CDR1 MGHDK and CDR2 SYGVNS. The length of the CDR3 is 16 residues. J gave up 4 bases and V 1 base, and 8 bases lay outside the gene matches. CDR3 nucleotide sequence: TGTGCCAGCAGTGAATTTGCGGACAGGGCTAGCTATGGCTACACCTTC. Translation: CASSEFADRASYGYTF.

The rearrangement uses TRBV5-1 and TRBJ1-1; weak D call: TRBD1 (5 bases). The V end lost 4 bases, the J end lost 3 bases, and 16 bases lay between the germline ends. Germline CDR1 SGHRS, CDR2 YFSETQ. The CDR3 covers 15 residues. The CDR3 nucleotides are TGCGCCAGCAGCAAAGGGATGACACAGGACACTGAAGCTTTCTTT. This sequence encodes CASSKGMTQDTEAFF.

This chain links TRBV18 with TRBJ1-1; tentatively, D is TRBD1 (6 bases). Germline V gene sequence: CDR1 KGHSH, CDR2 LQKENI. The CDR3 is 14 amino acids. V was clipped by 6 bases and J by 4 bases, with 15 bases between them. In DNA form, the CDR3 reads TGTGCCAGCTCCTCGGGGGGCGTAGGCACTGAAGCTTTCTTT. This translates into CASSSGGVGTEAFF.

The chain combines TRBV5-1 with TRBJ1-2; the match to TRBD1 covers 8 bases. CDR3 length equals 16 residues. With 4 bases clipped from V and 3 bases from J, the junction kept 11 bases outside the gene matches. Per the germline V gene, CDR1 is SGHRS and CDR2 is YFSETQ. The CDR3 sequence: CASSREAGTGHYGYTF. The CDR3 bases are TGCGCCAGCAGCCGCGAGGCCGGGACAGGTCACTATGGCTACACCTTC.

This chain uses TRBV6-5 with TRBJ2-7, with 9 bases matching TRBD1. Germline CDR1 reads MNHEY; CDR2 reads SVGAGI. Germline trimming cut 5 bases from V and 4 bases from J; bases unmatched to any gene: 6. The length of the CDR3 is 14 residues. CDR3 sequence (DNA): TGTGCCAGCAGTCGGGACAGGGCTTCATACGAGCAGTACTTC. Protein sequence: CASSRDRASYEQYF.

The CDR3 coding sequence is TGTGCCTGGAGTGTAGCGGGACCCTCTGGCTACACCTTC. This sequence encodes CAWSVAGPSGYTF. V usage is TRBV30 and J usage is TRBJ1-2; tentative D call: TRBD1 (5 bases). The length of the CDR3 is 13 residues. The germline V gene has CDR1 GTSNPN and CDR2 SVGIG (reference sequence). The V gene lost 0 bases and the J gene lost 7 bases, with 12 bases spanning the gap.

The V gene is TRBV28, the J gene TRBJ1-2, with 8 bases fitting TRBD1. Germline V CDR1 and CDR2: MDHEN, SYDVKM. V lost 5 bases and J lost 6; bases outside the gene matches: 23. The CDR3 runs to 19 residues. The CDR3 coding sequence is TGTGCCAGCAGTCATACCGGACAGGGCCAAGGTTTAGGTCTACATGGCTACACCTTC. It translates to CASSHTGQGQGLGLHGYTF.

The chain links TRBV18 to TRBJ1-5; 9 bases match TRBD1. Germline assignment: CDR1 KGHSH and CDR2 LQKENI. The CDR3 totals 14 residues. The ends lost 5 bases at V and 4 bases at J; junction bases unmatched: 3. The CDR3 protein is CASSVGTGNQPQHF. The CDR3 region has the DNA TGTGCCAGCTCAGTCGGGACAGGGAATCAGCCCCAGCATTTT.

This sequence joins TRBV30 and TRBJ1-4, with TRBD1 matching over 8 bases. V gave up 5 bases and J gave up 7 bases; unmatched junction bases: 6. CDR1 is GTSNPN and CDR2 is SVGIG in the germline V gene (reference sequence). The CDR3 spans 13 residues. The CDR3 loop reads CAWERQGSEKLFF. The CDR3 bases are TGTGCCTGGGAAAGACAGGGGAGTGAAAAACTGTTTTTT.

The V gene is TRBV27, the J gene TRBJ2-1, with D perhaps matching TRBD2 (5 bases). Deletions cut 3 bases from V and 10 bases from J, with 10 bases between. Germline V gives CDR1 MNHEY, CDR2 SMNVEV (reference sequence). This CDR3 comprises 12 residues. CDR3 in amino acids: CASSFIGNEQFF. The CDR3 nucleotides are TGTGCCAGCAGTTTCATCGGGAACGAGCAGTTCTTC.

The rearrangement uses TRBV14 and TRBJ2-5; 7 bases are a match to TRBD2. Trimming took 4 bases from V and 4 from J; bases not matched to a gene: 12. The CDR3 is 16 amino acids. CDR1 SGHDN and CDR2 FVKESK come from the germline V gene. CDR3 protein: CASSPRSRPSGETQYF. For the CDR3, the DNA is TGTGCCAGCAGCCCCCGTAGCCGGCCTAGCGGAGAGACCCAGTACTTC.

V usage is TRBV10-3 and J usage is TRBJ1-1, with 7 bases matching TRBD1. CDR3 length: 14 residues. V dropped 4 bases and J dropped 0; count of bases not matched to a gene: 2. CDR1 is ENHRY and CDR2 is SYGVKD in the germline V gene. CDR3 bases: TGTGCCATCAGTGGTACAGGGGTGAACACTGAAGCTTTCTTT. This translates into CAISGTGVNTEAFF.

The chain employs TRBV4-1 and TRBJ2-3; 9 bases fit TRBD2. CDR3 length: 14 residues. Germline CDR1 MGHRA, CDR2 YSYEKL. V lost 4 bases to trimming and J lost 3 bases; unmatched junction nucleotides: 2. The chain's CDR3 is CASSRAGGTDTQYF. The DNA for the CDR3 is TGCGCCAGCAGCCGAGCGGGGGGAACAGATACGCAGTATTTT.

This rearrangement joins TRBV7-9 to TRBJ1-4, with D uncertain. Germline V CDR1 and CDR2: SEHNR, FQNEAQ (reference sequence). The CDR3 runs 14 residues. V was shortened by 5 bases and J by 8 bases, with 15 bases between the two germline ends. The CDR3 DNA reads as TGTGCCAGCAGCGTACAGCAATATGGCGAAAAACTGTTTTTT. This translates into CASSVQQYGEKLFF.

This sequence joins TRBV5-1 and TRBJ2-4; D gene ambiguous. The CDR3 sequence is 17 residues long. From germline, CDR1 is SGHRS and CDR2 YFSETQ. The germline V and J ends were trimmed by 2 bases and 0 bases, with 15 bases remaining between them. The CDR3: CASSFSDQSIAKNIQYF. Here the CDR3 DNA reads TGCGCCAGCAGCTTCTCTGATCAATCTATAGCCAAAAACATTCAGTACTTC.

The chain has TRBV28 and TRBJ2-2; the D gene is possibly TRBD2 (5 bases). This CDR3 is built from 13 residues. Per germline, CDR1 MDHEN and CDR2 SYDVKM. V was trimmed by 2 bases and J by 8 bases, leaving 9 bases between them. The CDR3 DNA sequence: TGTGCCAGCAGTTTAGCGGGTTCTGGGGAGCTGTTTTTT. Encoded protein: CASSLAGSGELFF. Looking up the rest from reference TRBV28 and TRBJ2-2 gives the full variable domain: DVKVTQSSRYLVKRTGEKVFLECVQDMDHENMFWYRQDPGLGLRLIYFSYDVKMKEKGDIPEGYSVSREKKERFSLILESASTNQTSMYLCASSLAGSGELFFGEGSRLTVL.

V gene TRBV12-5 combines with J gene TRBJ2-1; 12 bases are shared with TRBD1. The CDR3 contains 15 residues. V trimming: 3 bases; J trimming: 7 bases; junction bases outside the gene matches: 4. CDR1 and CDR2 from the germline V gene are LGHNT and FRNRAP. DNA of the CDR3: TGTGCTAGTGGTTTCGGGACAGGGGGCGTGAATGAGCAGTTCTTC. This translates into CASGFGTGGVNEQFF.

This chain's CDR3 is CASRDSGPTGEQYF. The CDR3 DNA is TGTGCCAGCAGGGATAGCGGCCCGACGGGGGAGCAGTACTTC. The V and J genes are TRBV28 and TRBJ2-7; perhaps TRBD2 as D (6 bases). V lost 6 bases to trimming and J lost 7 bases, with 19 bases between them. Germline-derived CDR1 and CDR2 are MDHEN and SYDVKM. CDR3 length: 14 residues.

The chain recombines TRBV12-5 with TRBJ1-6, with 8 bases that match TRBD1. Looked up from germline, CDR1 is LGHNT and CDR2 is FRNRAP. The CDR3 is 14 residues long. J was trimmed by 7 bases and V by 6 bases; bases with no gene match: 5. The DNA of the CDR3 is TGTGCTAGTGGCTCCGGACAGGGAAATTCACCCCTCCACTTT. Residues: CASGSGQGNSPLHF. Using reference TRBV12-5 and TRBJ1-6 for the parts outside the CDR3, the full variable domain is DARVTQTPRHKVTEMGQEVTMRCQPILGHNTVFWYRQTMMQGLELLAYFRNRAPLDDSGMPKDRFSAEMPDATLATLKIQPSEPRDSAVYFCASGSGQGNSPLHFGNGTRLTVT.

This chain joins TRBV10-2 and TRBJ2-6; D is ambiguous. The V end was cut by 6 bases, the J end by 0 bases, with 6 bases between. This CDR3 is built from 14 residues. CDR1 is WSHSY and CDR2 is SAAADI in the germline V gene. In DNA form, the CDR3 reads TGCGCCAGCAGGCTAGACTCTGGGGCCAACGTCCTGACTTTC. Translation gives CASRLDSGANVLTF.

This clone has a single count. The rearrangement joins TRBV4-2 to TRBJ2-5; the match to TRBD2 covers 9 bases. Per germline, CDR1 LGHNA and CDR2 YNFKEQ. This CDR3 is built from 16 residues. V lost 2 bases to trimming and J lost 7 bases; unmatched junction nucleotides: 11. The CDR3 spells CASSQHPSGTEGTQYF. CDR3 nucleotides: TGTGCCAGCAGCCAACATCCTAGCGGGACAGAGGGGACCCAGTACTTC.

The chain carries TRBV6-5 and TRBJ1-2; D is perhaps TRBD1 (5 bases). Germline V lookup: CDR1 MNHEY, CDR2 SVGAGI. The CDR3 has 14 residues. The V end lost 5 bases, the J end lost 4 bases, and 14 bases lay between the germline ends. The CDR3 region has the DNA TGTGCCAGCAGTCAGTCCCAGGGTCCCTATGGCTACACCTTC. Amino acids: CASSQSQGPYGYTF.

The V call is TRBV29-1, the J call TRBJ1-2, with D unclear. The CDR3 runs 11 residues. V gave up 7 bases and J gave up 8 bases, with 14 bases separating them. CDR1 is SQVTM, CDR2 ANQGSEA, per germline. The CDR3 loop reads CSATPTDGYTF. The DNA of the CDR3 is TGCAGCGCTACGCCGACTGACGGCTACACCTTC.